One sample yielded the 8 T cell receptor beta chains listed below, sequenced in a study of human T cells and chemical hapten exposure. TCRdb analysed the RACE reads with MiXCR anew, one entry per CDR3 protein. The sample yields 30,000 to 40,000 distinct CDR3 sequences, about 7.6% seen once. As to time point: pre-sensitization, week 0. Treatment noted: therapeutic diphenylcyclopropenone sensitization with weekly scalp DPC. The sample in question was whole blood, obtained in connection with sensitization to the hapten diphenylcyclopropenone (DPC). Source of these receptors: a woman in her 50s with alopecia areata. Some clones in this sample may be carry-over from other donors' samples.

This clonotype has ten or more counts. The chain couples TRBV5-6 to TRBJ2-5; 11 bases agree with TRBD2. V dropped 2 bases and J dropped 4; count of bases not matched to a gene: 7. Germline V gene data show CDR1 as SGHDT and CDR2 as YYEEEE. The CDR3 is made up of 16 amino acids. The CDR3 nucleotides read TGTGCCAGCAGCTTTAAAGTAGCGGGAGGGTTAGAGACCCAGTACTTC. Protein product: CASSFKVAGGLETQYF.

This clonotype was detected a few times. This rearrangement joins TRBV6-6 to TRBJ2-3; TRBD2 matches at 10 bases. J gave up 4 bases and V 8 bases, and 12 bases lay outside the gene matches. The CDR3 has 16 residues. Germline V lookup: CDR1 MNHNY, CDR2 SVGAGI (reference sequence). The CDR3 here is CASQRTSGGGADTQYF. CDR3 nucleotides: TGTGCCAGCCAGAGGACTAGCGGAGGGGGCGCAGATACGCAGTATTTT.

This clonotype has only one observation. This chain joins TRBV29-1 and TRBJ1-1; 7 positions agree with TRBD1. The V gene end was trimmed by 8 bases and the J gene end by 0 bases; junction bases not matched to a gene: 3. Germline values: CDR1 SQVTM, CDR2 ANQGSEA. This CDR3 is 12 amino acids long. The CDR3 nucleotides read TGCAGCTGCGGGACAGTGAACACTGAAGCTTTCTTT. Translated: CSCGTVNTEAFF.

This clonotype was seen more than once but under ten times. V usage is TRBV7-9 and J usage is TRBJ2-3; the D is unclear. Germline CDR1 is SEHNR and CDR2 is FQNEAQ (reference sequence). This CDR3 comprises 13 residues. Trimming took off 4 bases at V and 6 bases at J, with 11 bases between the two ends. The CDR3 sequence: CASSSKRADTQYF. The CDR3 DNA reads as TGTGCCAGCAGCTCCAAAAGAGCGGATACGCAGTATTTT.

This clonotype was recorded many times. The V call is TRBV29-1, the J call TRBJ1-5; 10 nucleotides agree with TRBD1. Germline lookup yields CDR1 SQVTM and CDR2 ANQGSEA. The CDR3 has 13 residues. The trim removed 7 bases at V and 5 bases at J, leaving 5 bases unmatched. CDR3 bases: TGCAGCGCCGGGACAGGGGTAGATCAGCCCCAGCATTTT. It yields the protein CSAGTGVDQPQHF. Full variable domain (remainder filled in from reference TRBV29-1 and TRBJ1-5): SAVISQKPSRDICQRGTSLTIQCQVDSQVTMMFWYRQQPGQSLTLIATANQGSEATYESGFVIDKFPISRPNLTFSTLTVSNMSPEDSSIYLCSAGTGVDQPQHFGDGTRLSIL.

This clonotype was seen at least ten times. This sequence joins TRBV20-1 and TRBJ2-5; D possibly corresponds to TRBD1 (6 bases). The V end lost 6 bases, the J end lost 2 bases, and 16 bases lay between the germline ends. The CDR3 is 14 amino acids. Germline V CDR1 and CDR2: DFQATT, SNEGSKA (reference sequence). For the CDR3, the DNA is TGCAGTGCCCGCCCCTCGACAGGACAAGAGACCCAGTACTTC. As protein: CSARPSTGQETQYF.

This chain connects TRBV20-1 to TRBJ2-3; TRBD1 aligns across 10 bases. Per germline, CDR1 DFQATT and CDR2 SNEGSKA (reference sequence). The V and J ends lost 6 bases and 5 bases, in that order; junction bases with no gene match: 11. CDR3 length: 15 amino acids. The CDR3 here is CSAQLRQGAKDTQYF. The CDR3 DNA follows: TGCAGTGCCCAACTTCGACAGGGGGCGAAAGATACGCAGTATTTT.

The chain combines TRBV27 with TRBJ1-1; D not resolved. The germline V and J ends were trimmed by 6 bases and 5 bases, with 19 bases remaining between them. The CDR3 runs 15 residues. Looked up from germline, CDR1 is MNHEY and CDR2 is SMNVEV (reference sequence). CDR3 protein: CASSNPGQGRTEAFF. As DNA, the CDR3 is TGTGCCAGCAGCAACCCTGGCCAAGGGAGAACTGAAGCTTTCTTT.